The 21 T cell receptor beta chains below come from one sample, sequenced in a study of CD8+ T cells in alopecia areata. Lesional scalp punch biopsies and peripheral blood came from alopecia areata patients. Reverse transcribed after extraction, RNA yielded cDNA as the sequencing template. Sequenced by immunoSEQ multiplex PCR; TCRdb stores in-frame clones only, minus some. The sample has 20,000 or so clones; under 75% are singletons. The sample here was skin, taken at week 0. The source is a human donor with alopecia areata.

The gene calls are TRBV20-1 and TRBJ2-3, with D perhaps being TRBD1 or TRBD2 (5 bases each). V was shortened by 3 bases and J by 5 bases, with 6 bases between the two germline ends. The CDR3 is 11 residues long. Germline V gene data show CDR1 as DFQATT and CDR2 as SNEGSKA (reference sequence). CDR3 DNA: TGCAGTGCTAGTGGGGGAGATACGCAGTATTTT. Encoded protein: CSASGGDTQYF.

This clone appeared a few times. The V gene is TRBV13, the J gene TRBJ2-3, with D uncertain. The V gene lost 5 bases and the J gene lost 2 bases, with 8 bases spanning the gap. From germline, CDR1 is PRHDT and CDR2 FYEKMQ (reference sequence). This CDR3 contains 13 residues. The CDR3 coding sequence is TGTGCCAGCAGCCCTAGTACCACAGATACGCAGTATTTT. Protein: CASSPSTTDTQYF.

The chain combines TRBV4-1 with TRBJ1-2; the D is unclear. The CDR3 is made up of 15 amino acids. Germline loops: CDR1 MGHRA, CDR2 YSYEKL. Trimming stripped 0 bases from V and 5 bases from J, with 13 bases between. The DNA of the CDR3 is TGCGCCAGCAGCCAAGAAAATCCCGACATATATGGCTACACCTTC. Its protein product is CASSQENPDIYGYTF.

The chain uses TRBV6-5 and TRBJ2-1, with D uncertain. Germline V gene lookup returns CDR1 MNHEY and CDR2 SVGAGI. V was trimmed by 2 bases and J by 4 bases, leaving 12 bases between them. The CDR3 is 15 residues long. The CDR3 DNA is TGTGCCAGCAGTTACGTGGGAAGCAAATACAATGAGCAGTTCTTC. Amino acids: CASSYVGSKYNEQFF.

The gene calls are TRBV7-8 and TRBJ1-2, with 10 bases lining up with TRBD1. In germline, CDR1 is SGHVS, CDR2 FQNEAQ. V was clipped by 1 base and J by 1 base; unmatched bases: 9. This CDR3 comprises 18 residues. Written as DNA, the CDR3 is TGTGCCAGCAGCTTAGAATGGGACAGGGGTGAGAATAACTATGGCTACACCTTC. This translates into CASSLEWDRGENNYGYTF.

As for this clone: A read error may produce the germline difference seen at one junction end. V is TRBV12-5 and J is TRBJ1-2; 8 nucleotides match TRBD1. The CDR3 length is 14 residues. CDR1 is LGHNT, CDR2 FRNRAP, per germline. The CDR3 sequence is CASGLVPGTGRYAF. The CDR3 bases are TGTGCTAGTGGTTTGGTACCCGGGACAGGAAGGTACGCCTTC.

The chain joins TRBV10-3 to TRBJ2-7; TRBD2 matches 11 bases. CDR1 and CDR2 (germline): ENHRY, SYGVKD. Germline trimming cut 11 bases from V and 2 bases from J; bases unmatched to any gene: 8. The CDR3 is 14 amino acids. The CDR3 protein is CASSLAGGPYEQYF. DNA for the CDR3: TGTGCCTCGAGCTTAGCGGGGGGGCCCTACGAGCAGTACTTC.

The chain's CDR3 is CASSLDPGGADTEAFF. CDR3 nucleotide sequence: TGTGCCAGCAGCCTCGACCCGGGAGGGGCGGACACTGAAGCTTTCTTT. The V call is TRBV27, the J call TRBJ1-1; TRBD1 is a possible D gene (5 bases). The CDR3 is 16 residues long. CDR1 and CDR2 (germline): MNHEY, SMNVEV (reference sequence). Trimming removed 6 bases at V and 3 bases at J, with 20 bases between.

This clone has only a few counts. The same CDR3 is also encoded by other DNA sequences in this sample. The V gene is TRBV6-6, the J gene TRBJ1-2; 8 nucleotides agree with TRBD1. Germline lookup yields CDR1 MNHNY and CDR2 SVGAGI (reference sequence). The length of the CDR3 is 15 residues. Unmatched junction bases numbered 6, after V lost 2 bases and J lost 4 bases. In DNA, the CDR3 is TGTGCCAGCAGTTACGGACAGGGCCCAGGCTATGGCTACACCTTC. Residues: CASSYGQGPGYGYTF.

The chain is built from TRBV5-1 and TRBJ2-1; TRBD2 matches at 7 bases. Trimming cost V 4 bases and J 9 bases; bases outside gene matches: 13. Germline V lookup: CDR1 SGHRS, CDR2 YFSETQ. The CDR3 spans 15 residues. The CDR3 nucleotides are TGCGCCAGCAGCATCCTTCAGGGCGGGGGTGGTGAGCAGTTCTTC. This encodes CASSILQGGGGEQFF.

This chain joins TRBV7-9 and TRBJ1-4; 7 bases match TRBD1. Germline CDR1 SEHNR, CDR2 FQNEAQ (reference sequence). The V and J ends lost 3 bases and 5 bases, in that order; junction bases with no gene match: 3. CDR3 size: 14 residues. CDR3 protein: CASSLVQGNEKLFF. Here the CDR3 DNA reads TGTGCCAGCAGCTTGGTACAGGGGAATGAAAAACTGTTTTTT.

V gene TRBV29-1 combines with J gene TRBJ1-4, with D perhaps matching TRBD1 (6 bases). From germline, CDR1 is SQVTM and CDR2 ANQGSEA. The CDR3 contains 14 residues. With 7 bases removed from V and 7 bases from J, the gap between germline ends came to 19 bases. The CDR3 DNA is TGCAGCGGATCCACCAACCGGGGGCTTGAAAAACTGTTTTTT. It yields the protein CSGSTNRGLEKLFF.

J is TRBJ1-3 and V is TRBV7-8; D not certain. Trimming shortened V by 5 bases and J by 0 bases, and 17 bases separated the two germline ends. CDR1 SGHVS and CDR2 FQNEAQ come from the germline V gene. The CDR3 totals 17 residues. In DNA, the CDR3 is TGTGCCAGCAGCCCAAGGAGAGGGCTTAGCTCTGGAAACACCATATATTTT. Translated: CASSPRRGLSSGNTIYF.

The chain joins TRBV7-9 to TRBJ2-1; D is perhaps TRBD2 (7 bases). CDR3 length equals 19 residues. CDR1 is SEHNR, CDR2 FQNEAQ, per germline (reference sequence). V was clipped by 4 bases and J by 0 bases, with 22 bases between them. The CDR3 here is CASSSVSLRGGTSYNEQFF. CDR3 bases: TGTGCCAGCAGCTCCGTTTCTCTAAGGGGGGGGACCTCCTACAATGAGCAGTTCTTC.

The J gene is TRBJ1-1, the V gene TRBV6-5; D gene unclear. This CDR3 has 13 residues. Deletions cut 0 bases from V and 7 bases from J, with 9 bases between. CDR1 is MNHEY, CDR2 SVGAGI, per germline. CDR3 region: CASSYSVGVEAFF. The CDR3 DNA reads TGTGCCAGCAGTTACTCCGTCGGGGTTGAAGCTTTCTTT.

V is TRBV7-6 and J is TRBJ2-4; 7 bases line up with TRBD2. Trimming took 1 base from V and 0 from J; bases not matched to a gene: 9. From germline, CDR1 is SGHVS and CDR2 FNYEAQ. The CDR3 runs to 18 residues. The CDR3 reads CASSLVPAGGGAKNIQYF. CDR3 sequence (DNA): TGTGCCAGCAGCTTAGTGCCCGCGGGCGGGGGAGCCAAAAACATTCAGTACTTC.

The chain is built from TRBV29-1 and TRBJ1-1, with unresolved D. V dropped 3 bases and J dropped 1 base, with 3 bases sitting between them. CDR1 is SQVTM, CDR2 ANQGSEA, per germline. The CDR3 is 11 amino acids. CDR3 amino acids: CSVEGNTEAFF. For the CDR3, the DNA is TGCAGCGTTGAGGGGAACACTGAAGCTTTCTTT.

Regarding this clone: One junction end disagrees with the germline gene, perhaps due to a read error. The chain is built from TRBV5-1 and TRBJ1-1; no definite D call. Germline CDR1 reads SGHRS; CDR2 reads YFSETQ. The length of the CDR3 is 13 residues. As DNA, the CDR3 is TGCGCCAGCAGTTTCACGGGCTGGAGCCCCAGACTTTTT. This sequence encodes CASSFTGWSPRLF.

The genes are TRBV7-8 and TRBJ1-2, with D possibly TRBD1 on 6 matching bases. Germline V gene data show CDR1 as SGHVS and CDR2 as FQNEAQ. V was shortened by 2 bases and J by 6 bases, with 16 bases between the two germline ends. The CDR3 contains 15 residues. CDR3 bases: TGTGCCAGCAGCTTATCGGACAGCCGGATCCATGGCTACACCTTC. Residues: CASSLSDSRIHGYTF.

CDR3: CASGNSNTDTQYF. In DNA, the CDR3 is TGTGCCAGCGGGAACAGTAACACAGATACGCAGTATTTT. The rearrangement uses TRBV28 and TRBJ2-3; D is uncertain. Germline-derived CDR1 and CDR2 are MDHEN and SYDVKM. This CDR3 is built from 13 residues. V lost 8 bases and J lost 2, with 11 bases in between.

This clone occurred a few times. The chain carries TRBV6-5 and TRBJ2-4; 7 bases align to TRBD1. V lost 6 bases to trimming and J lost 1 base; unmatched junction nucleotides: 3. The length of the CDR3 is 14 residues. Germline CDR1 MNHEY, CDR2 SVGAGI. Written as DNA, the CDR3 is TGTGCCAGCAGACCACAGGGGGCCAAAAACATTCAGTACTTC. Amino acids: CASRPQGAKNIQYF.